The clone carrying this TCR beta chain was seen more than once but under ten times. The entry originates in a study of PD-L1 blockade in urothelial cancer. The protocol was immunoSEQ multiplex PCR, while the TCRdb copy is restricted to in-frame clones and leaves out a portion. The table records tens of thousands of clones, 60% to 85% of them present only once. The sample was PBMCs, taken around atezolizumab (anti-PD-L1) treatment. The sequence came from a man aged 65 to 79 with urothelial cancer.

The CDR3 region is CASSLEQEGYTF. The CDR3 bases are TGTGCCAGCAGCTTAGAACAGGAAGGCTACACCTTC. V and J are TRBV7-9 and TRBJ1-2; a possible D gene is TRBD1 (5 bases). The germline gives CDR1 SEHNR, CDR2 FQNEAQ (reference sequence). V dropped 1 base and J dropped 8 bases, with 8 bases sitting between them. The CDR3 is 12 residues long.